This T cell receptor beta chain was retrieved from a study of blood T cells in healthy people across ages. The study, taken as a whole, reports: While age rose, TCR beta diversity per million T cells dropped in a roughly linear way.

The CDR3 consists of 13 residues. Trimming took 6 bases from V and 0 from J, leaving 9 bases between them. The germline CDR1 and CDR2 sequences are MDHEN and SYDVKM. This clonotype was observed many times. Its antigen is currently unknown. Then a second PCR, running roughly 7 to 11 cycles, was carried out with a sample-barcoded 5' primer and a J-beta primer mix. MiXCR was run by TCRdb on the 5' RACE reads, yielding one entry per CDR3 protein. The repertoire has roughly 800,000 distinct CDR3 sequences, approximately 25% of them found once; the top ten carry under 10%. These data were also filed under a second study, of T cells of mothers and their children. That source reports: Similar effects of thymic selection on TCR recombination output were recorded in related and unrelated pairs.

The sequence was obtained from a boy between 10 and 17 years old in good health. The sequenced sample was blood. The chain couples TRBV28 to TRBJ2-7; the D gene is possibly TRBD1 (6 bases). The CDR3, as DNA: TGTGCCAGCAGACGAGGGGGCTCCTACGAGCAGTACTTC. Protein product: CASRRGGSYEQYF.